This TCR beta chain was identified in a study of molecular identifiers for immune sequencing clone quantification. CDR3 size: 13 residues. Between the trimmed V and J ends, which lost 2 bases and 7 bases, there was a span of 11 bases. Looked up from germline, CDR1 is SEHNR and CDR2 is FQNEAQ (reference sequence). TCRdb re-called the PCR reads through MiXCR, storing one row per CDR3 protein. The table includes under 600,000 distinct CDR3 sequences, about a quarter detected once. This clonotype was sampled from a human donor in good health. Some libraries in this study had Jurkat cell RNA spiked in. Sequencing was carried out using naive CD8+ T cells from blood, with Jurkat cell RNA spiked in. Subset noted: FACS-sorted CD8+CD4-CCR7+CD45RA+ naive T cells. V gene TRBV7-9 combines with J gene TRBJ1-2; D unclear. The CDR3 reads CASSLRGNPGYTF. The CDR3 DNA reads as TGTGCCAGCAGCTTAAGAGGGAATCCTGGCTACACCTTC.